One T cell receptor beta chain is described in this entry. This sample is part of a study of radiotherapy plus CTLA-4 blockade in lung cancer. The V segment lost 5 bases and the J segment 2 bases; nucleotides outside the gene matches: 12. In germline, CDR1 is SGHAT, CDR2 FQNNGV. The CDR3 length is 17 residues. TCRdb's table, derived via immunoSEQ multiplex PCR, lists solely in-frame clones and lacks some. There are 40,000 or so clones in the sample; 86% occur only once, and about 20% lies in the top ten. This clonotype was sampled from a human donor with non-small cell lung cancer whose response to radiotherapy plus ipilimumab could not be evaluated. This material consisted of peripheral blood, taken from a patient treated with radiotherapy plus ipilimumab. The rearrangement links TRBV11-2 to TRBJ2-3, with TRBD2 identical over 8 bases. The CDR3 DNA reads TGTGCCAGCAGCCCTGGGCCCCAGCGGGGGATCACAGATACGCAGTATTTT. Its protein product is CASSPGPQRGITDTQYF.